A selection of T cell receptor beta chains follows, all from one sample in a study of CD8 T cells in ankylosing spondylitis. TCRdb re-called the 5' RACE reads with MiXCR, one entry per CDR3 protein. The table includes a few hundred thousand distinct CDR3 sequences, over 9.5% detected once. Sequencing was done on a sample of blood, either unsorted or a sorted T cell fraction (not recorded which). The receptors come from a male donor with ankylosing spondylitis. The CDR3 runs from the conserved cysteine through the conserved F or W. A D gene is named only where the DNA matches it firmly. Clone sizes are given selectively: once, few, many, or a class where the clone is expanded.

d_call | j_call | v_call | clone_size | cdr3_aa | cdr3_nt
NA | TRBJ2-5 | TRBV6-1 | NA | CASTPGGTGRETQYF | TGTGCCAGCACCCCCGGAGGGACCGGACGAGAGACCCAGTACTTC
NA | TRBJ2-2 | TRBV11-2 | many | CASSLGRLDTGELFF | TGTGCCAGCAGCTTAGGGAGACTAGACACCGGGGAGCTGTTTTTT
TRBD1 | TRBJ1-2 | TRBV6-6 | few | CASSTAGGYGYTF | TGTGCCAGCAGTACTGCAGGGGGCTATGGCTACACCTTC
TRBD2 | TRBJ2-1 | TRBV10-3 | NA | CAITVRLAGIDNEQFF | TGTGCCATCACCGTAAGACTAGCGGGAATAGACAATGAGCAGTTCTTC
TRBD1 | TRBJ1-1 | TRBV12-3/TRBV12-4 | many | CASRGTAEAFF | TGTGCCAGCAGGGGGACAGCTGAAGCTTTCTTT
TRBD2 | TRBJ2-3 | TRBV7-9 | few | CASSPFGTSGSETTQYF | TGTGCCAGCAGCCCGTTTGGGACTAGCGGGAGCGAGACTACGCAGTATTTT
TRBD1 | TRBJ1-1 | TRBV11-2 | few | CASSPRTGSGTEAFF | TGTGCCAGCAGCCCTAGGACAGGGTCGGGCACTGAAGCTTTCTTT
TRBD2 | TRBJ2-5 | TRBV7-9 | few | CASSLVGTSGVQETQYF | TGTGCCAGCAGCTTAGTAGGGACTAGCGGGGTCCAAGAGACCCAGTACTTC
TRBD1 | TRBJ2-1 | TRBV10-2 | once | CASSPPGGGGNNEQFF | TGCGCCAGCAGCCCCCCAGGGGGCGGAGGTAACAATGAGCAGTTCTTC
NA | TRBJ2-5 | TRBV20-1 | NA | CSARDPQTRQETQYF | TGCAGTGCTAGAGACCCACAGACTAGGCAAGAGACCCAGTACTTC
TRBD2 | TRBJ2-3 | TRBV5-6 | few | CASSPKPGTSRRQDTQYF | TGTGCCAGCAGCCCTAAACCCGGGACTAGCCGCCGACAGGATACGCAGTATTTT
NA | TRBJ1-6 | TRBV20-1 | NA | CSARVRGSSDSPLHF | TGCAGTGCTAGGGTCAGGGGCTCCTCGGATTCACCCCTCCACTTT
TRBD1 | TRBJ2-2 | TRBV20-1 | many | CSARVGTGDTGELFF | TGCAGTGCTAGAGTCGGGACAGGGGACACCGGGGAGCTGTTTTTT
TRBD1 | TRBJ1-6 | TRBV3-1 | few | CASSQKDRDSPLHF | TGTGCCAGCAGCCAGAAGGACAGGGATTCACCCCTCCACTTT
NA | TRBJ2-7 | TRBV7-2 | few | CASAEGASYEQYF | TGTGCCAGCGCAGAGGGTGCCTCCTACGAGCAGTACTTC
NA | TRBJ1-2 | TRBV12-3/TRBV12-4 | many | CASSFFGGRILANYGYTF | TGTGCCAGCAGTTTTTTCGGGGGCCGGATTCTGGCTAACTATGGCTACACCTTC
NA | TRBJ2-4 | TRBV6-1 | once | CASIQGSKNIQYF | TGTGCCAGCATCCAGGGTTCCAAAAACATTCAGTACTTC
TRBD1 | TRBJ2-7 | TRBV7-2 | few | CASSLGGQGSQYF | TGTGCCAGCAGCTTAGGGGGACAGGGGAGCCAATACTTC
TRBD2 | TRBJ2-7 | TRBV20-1 | few | CSASSGGSYEQYF | TGCAGTGCTAGTAGCGGGGGTTCCTACGAGCAGTACTTC
NA | TRBJ2-7 | TRBV7-2 | few | CASNKRVGSYEQYF | TGTGCCAGCAACAAGCGCGTGGGGTCCTACGAGCAGTACTTC
NA | TRBJ2-2 | TRBV20-1 | NA | CSASTGEGTGELFF | TGCAGTGCTAGTACGGGGGAAGGCACCGGGGAGCTGTTTTTT
NA | TRBJ2-3 | TRBV12-3/TRBV12-4 | few | CASSLGAGAITDTQYF | TGTGCCAGCAGTTTAGGGGCAGGGGCAATCACAGATACGCAGTATTTT
NA | TRBJ1-3 | TRBV5-1 | NA | CASSLTGHSGNTIYF | TGCGCCAGCAGCTTGACAGGGCACTCTGGAAACACCATATATTTT
NA | TRBJ1-4 | TRBV20-1 | few | CSARDPRGGEKLFF | TGCAGTGCTAGAGATCCCAGGGGCGGTGAAAAACTGTTTTTT
NA | TRBJ2-6 | TRBV5-1 | NA | CASSSGTAGANVLTF | TGCGCCAGCAGCTCCGGGACGGCTGGGGCCAACGTCCTGACTTTC
TRBD2 | TRBJ2-2 | TRBV20-1 | NA | CSARVLAGTTGELFF | TGCAGTGCTAGGGTTCTAGCGGGGACCACCGGGGAGCTGTTTTTT
NA | TRBJ1-3 | TRBV2 | few | CASSDTERVSGNTIYF | TGTGCCAGCAGTGATACCGAGAGGGTCTCTGGAAACACCATATATTTT
TRBD2 | TRBJ2-5 | TRBV20-1 | NA | CSARDAWTSGTRQAQYF | TGCAGTGCTAGAGATGCGTGGACTAGCGGGACCCGCCAGGCCCAGTACTTC
TRBD1 | TRBJ2-4 | TRBV24-1 | few | CATSDRTGDKNIQYF | TGTGCCACCAGTGACAGGACAGGGGATAAAAACATTCAGTACTTC
NA | TRBJ2-3 | TRBV7-8 | NA | CASSRPSGSTDTQYF | TGTGCCAGCAGCCGCCCAAGCGGGAGCACAGATACGCAGTATTTT
NA | TRBJ1-5 | TRBV20-1 | few | CSASRLFLETDIYSNQPQHF | TGCAGTGCTAGTCGACTATTCCTTGAGACAGACATTTATAGCAATCAGCCCCAGCATTTT
NA | TRBJ2-5 | TRBV3-1 | NA | CASIPSLVRETQYF | TGTGCCAGCATCCCGTCACTAGTCCGGGAGACCCAGTACTTC
NA | TRBJ2-3 | TRBV9 | few | CASSVGPLTDTQYF | TGTGCCAGCAGCGTAGGACCTCTTACAGATACGCAGTATTTT
NA | TRBJ2-3 | TRBV5-1 | few | CASSLDNRVLTGSSTDTQYF | TGCGCCAGCAGCTTGGATAACCGAGTTTTGACTGGGTCTAGCACAGATACGCAGTATTTT
NA | TRBJ2-7 | TRBV20-1 | few | CSARDGLGEDSHEQYF | TGCAGTGCTAGAGATGGGCTAGGAGAAGACTCCCACGAGCAGTACTTC
NA | TRBJ2-7 | TRBV11-2 | few | CASSLVSREWEAYEQYF | TGTGCCAGCAGCTTAGTTTCCCGGGAATGGGAGGCCTACGAGCAGTACTTC
TRBD1 | TRBJ1-4 | TRBV12-3/TRBV12-4 | many | CASSSQGLGEKLFF | TGTGCCAGCAGTTCACAGGGGCTTGGGGAAAAACTGTTTTTT
NA | TRBJ1-5 | TRBV7-2 | many | CASSRSAWADQPQHF | TGTGCCAGCAGCCGTTCCGCCTGGGCAGATCAGCCCCAGCATTTT
NA | TRBJ1-5 | TRBV10-3 | NA | CAISEEGGQPQHF | TGTGCCATCAGTGAGGAGGGGGGTCAGCCCCAGCATTTT
NA | TRBJ1-1 | TRBV20-1 | few | CSASPGKLYEAFF | TGCAGTGCTAGCCCGGGAAAACTGTATGAGGCTTTCTTT
TRBD2 | TRBJ2-1 | TRBV5-1 | NA | CASSLELAGASPYNEQFF | TGCGCCAGCAGCTTGGAGCTAGCGGGAGCATCCCCCTACAATGAGCAGTTCTTC
NA | TRBJ1-5 | TRBV21-1 | many | CASSKDLLNQPQHF | TGTGCCAGCAGCAAAGACCTGCTGAATCAGCCCCAGCATTTT
NA | TRBJ2-2 | TRBV6-5 | few | CASSYSNLNTGELFF | TGTGCCAGCAGTTACTCGAACCTTAACACCGGGGAGCTGTTTTTT
NA | TRBJ1-1 | TRBV18 | NA | CASSVGQLIEAFF | TGTGCCAGCTCCGTTGGACAGCTGATAGAAGCTTTCTTT
NA | TRBJ1-5 | TRBV12-3/TRBV12-4 | many | CASSAYSNQPQHF | TGTGCCAGCAGTGCCTATAGCAATCAGCCCCAGCATTTT
TRBD1 | TRBJ2-1 | TRBV5-1 | NA | CASTLGQGRYNEQFF | TGCGCCAGCACCCTGGGACAGGGGAGATACAATGAGCAGTTCTTC
NA | TRBJ2-1 | TRBV5-1 | NA | CASSLEVRGAGNEQFF | TGCGCCAGCAGCTTGGAGGTCCGAGGGGCCGGGAATGAGCAGTTCTTC
TRBD1 | TRBJ1-2 | TRBV20-1 | NA | CSARTGGELGGYTF | TGCAGTGCTAGGACAGGGGGCGAATTAGGAGGCTACACCTTC
NA | TRBJ2-7 | TRBV7-8 | few | CASSLAAGQSHEQYF | TGTGCCAGCAGCTTAGCGGCAGGCCAGTCTCACGAGCAGTACTTC
TRBD2 | TRBJ2-2 | TRBV20-1 | once | CSARGRLAGVTGELFF | TGCAGTGCTAGAGGGAGACTAGCGGGAGTTACCGGGGAGCTGTTTTTT
NA | TRBJ2-3 | TRBV5-1 | NA | CASSSDGGPGDTQYF | TGCGCCAGCAGCTCGGATGGAGGGCCGGGGGATACGCAGTATTTT
NA | TRBJ1-5 | TRBV24-1 | NA | CATSDRNSDQPQHF | TGTGCCACCAGTGACCGGAATAGCGATCAGCCCCAGCATTTT